These 28 T cell receptor beta chains came from one sample sequenced in a study of CXCR3-negative and CXCR3-positive naive CD8 T cells. Libraries were UMI-labeled 5' RACE TRB cDNA. With the 5' RACE reads reprocessed, TCRdb shows one record per CDR3 protein and no DNA. The sample data list about 26,000 distinct CDR3 sequences. The sample taken for sequencing was naive CXCR3- CD8+ T cells from blood. Indicated subset: CD45RO-CCR7+CD27+CD95- naive CD8+ T cells lacking CXCR3 (TNR3-). The receptors come from a human donor in good health. Some clones in this sample may be carry-over from other donors' samples.

The gene calls are TRBV29-1 and TRBJ2-7; TCRdb names TRBD1, which stays unverified in the absence of DNA. The CDR3 has 12 residues. Germline values: CDR1 SQVTM, CDR2 ANQGSEA. This CDR3 reads CSFARLTGEQYF.

The genes are TRBV5-1 and TRBJ2-3. In germline, CDR1 is SGHRS, CDR2 YFSETQ. This CDR3 has 15 amino acids. The CDR3 reads CASSLGGLATDTQYF. Variable domain in full (rest from reference TRBV5-1 and TRBJ2-3): KAGVTQTPRYLIKTRGQQVTLSCSPISGHRSVSWYQQTPGQGLQFLFEYFSETQRNKGNFPGRFSGRQFSNSRSEMNVSTLELGDSALYLCASSLGGLATDTQYFGPGTRLTVL.

The chain joins TRBV11-2 to TRBJ2-1; TCRdb designates TRBD2, a call that cannot be tested without DNA. CDR3 length: 19 residues. The germline CDR1 and CDR2 sequences are SGHAT and FQNNGV. The CDR3 sequence: CASYKLGAAGGPKNNEQFF.

The chain recombines TRBV29-1 with TRBJ1-1. Germline CDR1 SQVTM, CDR2 ANQGSEA. The CDR3 runs to 11 residues. CDR3: CSVDINTEAFF.

By frequency, this clonotype is medium-sized. This rearrangement joins TRBV6-5 to TRBJ1-5; TCRdb gives TRBD1 as the D gene, but with no DNA this cannot be confirmed. The CDR3 contains 15 residues. Per the germline V gene, CDR1 is MNHEY and CDR2 is SVGAGI. The CDR3: CASSLGQGRRGPQHF.

The V and J genes are TRBV20-1 and TRBJ2-3; no DNA is available, so the TRBD2 call from TCRdb remains unchecked. CDR3 length: 18 residues. Germline V gene data show CDR1 as DFQATT and CDR2 as SNEGSKA (reference sequence). CDR3 amino acids: CSASTALTTGGRIDTQYF.

The chain uses TRBV15 and TRBJ1-4. There are 14 residues in the CDR3. Germline assignment: CDR1 LNHNV and CDR2 YYDKDF (reference sequence). CDR3 loop: CATSSPTGNEKLFF.

The chain couples TRBV9 to TRBJ2-7; TCRdb outputs TRBD1, but without DNA this stays unchecked. The germline gives CDR1 SGDLS, CDR2 YYNGEE. The CDR3 is made up of 16 amino acids. CDR3 loop: CASSDSVRTGHNEQYF.

The rearrangement uses TRBV7-8 and TRBJ1-1. Germline lookup yields CDR1 SGHVS and CDR2 FQNEAQ. The CDR3 is 17 residues long. CDR3 in amino acids: CASSLRGAVGYNTEAFF.

The V and J genes are TRBV29-1 and TRBJ1-1; TCRdb names TRBD1, which stays unverified in the absence of DNA. The CDR3 length is 12 residues. Germline assignment: CDR1 SQVTM and CDR2 ANQGSEA. The CDR3 spells CSYGAGGTEAFF.

V usage is TRBV18 and J usage is TRBJ2-1. The germline V gene encodes CDR1 KGHSH and CDR2 LQKENI. This CDR3 comprises 15 residues. The CDR3 protein is CASSPQGARINEQFF. Looking up the rest from reference TRBV18 and TRBJ2-1 gives the full variable domain: NAGVMQNPRHLVRRRGQEARLRCSPMKGHSHVYWYRQLPEEGLKFMVYLQKENIIDESGMPKERFSAEFPKEGPSILRIQQVVRGDSAAYFCASSPQGARINEQFFGPGTRLTVL.

The chain has TRBV28 and TRBJ1-1. The CDR3 has 14 amino acids. CDR1 is MDHEN, CDR2 SYDVKM, per germline. The CDR3 is CASSLDGMNTEAFF.

The rearrangement uses TRBV5-5 and TRBJ2-5; checking the TCRdb D call of TRBD1 is not possible without DNA. There are 15 residues in the CDR3. CDR1 SGHKS and CDR2 YYEKEE come from the germline V gene (reference sequence). CDR3 in amino acids: CASSLPGTGNETQYF.

This chain connects TRBV7-2 to TRBJ2-5; TCRdb calls TRBD2, which cannot be checked without DNA. Germline assignment: CDR1 SGHTA and CDR2 FQGNSA. The CDR3 is made up of 16 amino acids. This CDR3 is CASSLVRRGGQETQYF.

V usage is TRBV7-3 and J usage is TRBJ2-3. CDR1 is SGHTA, CDR2 FQGTGA, per germline. The CDR3 runs to 14 residues. The CDR3 region is CASSNRIATDTQYF.

This chain joins TRBV25-1 and TRBJ2-1; the D call from TCRdb, TRBD1, cannot be confirmed without DNA. The CDR3 length is 11 residues. The germline CDR1 and CDR2 sequences are MGHDK and SYGVNS. CDR3 region: CASSQLRGRFF.

According to its frequency, this clonotype is medium-sized. The V and J genes are TRBV11-3 and TRBJ1-1; absent DNA, TCRdb's TRBD1 call cannot be checked. CDR1 is SGHNT and CDR2 is YENEEA in the germline V gene. CDR3 length: 16 amino acids. The CDR3 loop is CASSSRDRGMNTEAFF.

The rearrangement uses TRBV7-2 and TRBJ2-1; the TCRdb call, TRBD2, lacks DNA for checking. Germline CDR1 and CDR2: SGHTA and FQGNSA. This CDR3 is built from 16 residues. CDR3 amino acids: CASSFPSGGTYNEQFF. Supplemented by reference TRBV7-2 and TRBJ2-1, the full variable domain reads GAGVSQSPSNKVTEKGKDVELRCDPISGHTALYWYRQSLGQGLEFLIYFQGNSAPDKSGLPSDRFSAERTGGSVSTLTIQRTQQEDSAVYLCASSFPSGGTYNEQFFGPGTRLTVL.

This chain links TRBV5-4 with TRBJ2-3; the TCRdb call, TRBD1, lacks DNA for checking. The CDR3 extends over 14 amino acids. CDR1 SGHNT and CDR2 YYREEE come from the germline V gene (reference sequence). The CDR3 here is CASSLATGLYTQYF.

The rearrangement joins TRBV3-1 to TRBJ1-1. This CDR3 has 14 amino acids. Germline loops: CDR1 LGHDT, CDR2 YNNKEL (reference sequence). CDR3 sequence: CASSQEGGHFEAFF. Using reference TRBV3-1 and TRBJ1-1 for the parts outside the CDR3, the full variable domain is DTAVSQTPKYLVTQMGNDKSIKCEQNLGHDTMYWYKQDSKKFLKIMFSYNNKELIINETVPNRFSPKSPDKAHLNLHINSLELGDSAVYFCASSQEGGHFEAFFGQGTRLTVV.

The CDR3 sequence: CASSLPGTGGREQYF. The chain has TRBV28 and TRBJ2-7; TCRdb indicates TRBD1, and absent DNA this call remains unverified. The CDR3 sequence is 15 residues long. In germline, CDR1 is MDHEN, CDR2 SYDVKM.

The V gene is TRBV7-9, the J gene TRBJ2-7. Looked up from germline, CDR1 is SEHNR and CDR2 is FQNEAQ (reference sequence). This CDR3 has 12 amino acids. The CDR3 loop is CASSLWGYEQYF.

The rearrangement uses TRBV29-1 and TRBJ1-2. The germline CDR1 and CDR2 sequences are SQVTM and ANQGSEA. This CDR3 contains 17 residues. The CDR3 protein is CSVEGSAGTHVDYGYTF. Using reference TRBV29-1 and TRBJ1-2 for the parts outside the CDR3, the full variable domain is SAVISQKPSRDICQRGTSLTIQCQVDSQVTMMFWYRQQPGQSLTLIATANQGSEATYESGFVIDKFPISRPNLTFSTLTVSNMSPEDSSIYLCSVEGSAGTHVDYGYTFGSGTRLTVV.

This sequence joins TRBV6-5 and TRBJ2-7; TCRdb picks TRBD1, but there is no DNA to check that call. This CDR3 is built from 15 residues. Per germline, CDR1 MNHEY and CDR2 SVGAGI. Here the CDR3 reads CASSYAQGVSYEQYF.

This rearrangement joins TRBV27 to TRBJ2-7; TCRdb's D call, TRBD1, is unchecked because there is no DNA. The length of the CDR3 is 14 residues. Germline V lookup: CDR1 MNHEY, CDR2 SMNVEV (reference sequence). Here the CDR3 reads CASSPGTGFYEQYF.

The rearrangement links TRBV29-1 to TRBJ2-3; TCRdb gives TRBD2 as the D gene, but with no DNA this cannot be confirmed. Germline assignment: CDR1 SQVTM and CDR2 ANQGSEA. The CDR3 sequence is 18 residues long. CDR3 residues: CSAHRRDSGGPITDTQYF.

The chain carries TRBV7-9 and TRBJ1-3; the D call from TCRdb, TRBD1, cannot be confirmed without DNA. This CDR3 is 17 amino acids long. CDR1 and CDR2 from the germline V gene are SEHNR and FQNEAQ (reference sequence). This chain's CDR3 is CASSQEAVRLSGNTIYF. Supplemented by reference TRBV7-9 and TRBJ1-3, the full variable domain reads DTGVSQNPRHKITKRGQNVTFRCDPISEHNRLYWYRQTLGQGPEFLTYFQNEAQLEKSRLLSDRFSAERPKGSFSTLEIQRTEQGDSAMYLCASSQEAVRLSGNTIYFGEGSWLTVV.

V gene TRBV6-4 combines with J gene TRBJ2-1; the D call of TRBD2 rests on TCRdb alone, since no DNA is present to check it. Germline V gives CDR1 MRHNA, CDR2 SNTAGT. The CDR3 spans 16 residues. CDR3 residues: CASSDLSSGGADEQFF.